The entry below gives a single T cell receptor beta chain sequence along with its context. This CDR3 has 15 residues. Germline CDR1 and CDR2: MDHEN and SYDVKM. V was trimmed by 7 bases and J by 4 bases, leaving 16 bases between them. This entry comes from a study of shared clonotypes between healthy human individuals. The overall study: Per donor, three plates held CD4 naive cells, three held CD4 memory, two held CD8 naive and one held CD8 memory.

Donors included only healthy HIV-negative adults lacking recent acute infections or vaccinations. TCRdb's copy holds only in-frame clones and misses some; the assay was immunoSEQ multiplex PCR. This sample yields 500,000 to 550,000 clones, of which about 96% are seen a single time; 0.064% belongs to the top ten. The V and J genes are TRBV28 and TRBJ2-2; the D is unclear. This TCR came from a woman in her 30s in good health. Material: naive CD4+ T cells sorted from blood. The subset denotes: CD45RA+ positively selected. CDR3 amino acids: CASTLQNSRTGELFF. The CDR3 DNA follows: TGTGCCAGCACCTTGCAAAACAGCCGCACCGGGGAGCTGTTTTTT.